This T cell receptor beta chain appears in the sequencing data of a study of CD8 T cells in ankylosing spondylitis. Looked up from germline, CDR1 is MNHEY and CDR2 is SVGAGI. The V and J ends lost 0 bases and 4 bases, in that order; junction bases with no gene match: 4. The CDR3 runs 15 residues. TCRdb re-called the 5' RACE reads with MiXCR, one entry per CDR3 protein. The sample has about 540,000 distinct CDR3 sequences, 9.5% to 15% seen once. Study observations and caveats: Ankylosing spondylitis blood appeared to carry a characteristic TCR beta motif of several highly homologous variants.

With regard to this clonotype: Its target is unknown.

The chain couples TRBV6-5 to TRBJ1-1; the match to TRBD1 covers 8 bases. This clonotype was sampled from a male donor with ankylosing spondylitis. Sequenced input: blood, either unsorted or a sorted T cell fraction (not recorded which). The DNA of the CDR3 is TGTGCCAGCAGTTACTCCCATGGACAGGGCACTGAAGCTTTCTTT. This gives the protein CASSYSHGQGTEAFF.